These 18 T cell receptor beta chains were sequenced from one sample in a study of blood T cells in healthy people across ages. Next came a second PCR, run for about 6 to 12 cycles, which used a sample-barcoded 5' primer along with a J-beta primer mix. Via MiXCR, TCRdb re-called the 5' RACE reads, giving one row per CDR3 protein. The data show 600,000 or so distinct CDR3 sequences, less than 35% seen once. Material: blood. The source of these receptors is a woman aged 80 or over in good health.

As regards this clonotype: An end of the junction does not agree with germline; a read error may underlie this. This chain connects TRBV11-2 to TRBJ2-1; D is perhaps TRBD1 or TRBD2 (6 bases each). Looked up from germline, CDR1 is SGHAT and CDR2 is FQNNGV. The CDR3 runs to 17 residues. CDR3 protein: CASSLEPGASSYDEQFF. CDR3 DNA: TGTGCCAGCAGCTTAGAACCGGGGGCCAGCTCCTACGATGAGCAGTTCTTC.

In its sample, this clonotype was seen many times. V is TRBV7-2 and J is TRBJ2-1; TRBD2 aligns across 15 bases. The germline CDR1 and CDR2 sequences are SGHTA and FQGNSA. CDR3 length: 15 amino acids. The junction had 1 base not matched to a gene; V was cut back by 4 bases and J by 6 bases. CDR3 amino acids: CASSWTSGGANEQFF. DNA of the CDR3: TGTGCCAGCAGCTGGACTAGCGGGGGGGCCAATGAGCAGTTCTTC.

This clonotype was seen only a few times. The CDR3 loop reads CAIRGGPANTGELFF. CDR3 nucleotide sequence: TGTGCCATCAGGGGGGGGCCGGCGAACACCGGGGAGCTGTTTTTT. The chain has TRBV10-3 and TRBJ2-2; D is possibly TRBD2 (7 bases). CDR3 length: 15 residues. Germline V gives CDR1 ENHRY, CDR2 SYGVKD. The V and J ends lost 6 bases and 0 bases respectively, with 11 bases between them.

In its sample, this clonotype was seen many times. V and J are TRBV20-1 and TRBJ2-1; possible D gene TRBD2, 8 bases. CDR1 is DFQATT and CDR2 is SNEGSKA in the germline V gene (reference sequence). The V end was cut by 5 bases, the J end by 6 bases, with 14 bases between. The CDR3 is made up of 13 amino acids. This CDR3 reads CSARGGQRNEQFF. CDR3 sequence (DNA): TGCAGTGCTCGGGGGGGACAGCGCAATGAGCAGTTCTTC.

The chain employs TRBV5-1 and TRBJ2-5, with TRBD1 identical over 8 bases. The CDR3 extends over 16 amino acids. The V gene's germline CDR1 is SGHRS and CDR2 YFSETQ. V gave up 5 bases and J gave up 4 bases; unmatched junction bases: 13. CDR3 DNA: TGCGCCAGCAGTCCCGGAGGGGCAGGGGGCTTAGAGACCCAGTACTTC. Translating it yields CASSPGGAGGLETQYF.

Ten or more counts support this clonotype. The DNA of the CDR3 is TGCGCCAGCAGCTACGACTGGAGCTCCTACAATGAGCAGTACTTC. Translation gives CASSYDWSSYNEQYF. This sequence joins TRBV5-1 and TRBJ2-1; D call uncertain. Judging by the DNA end, TRBJ2-7 fits better; the J call may be wrong. Germline assignment: CDR1 SGHRS and CDR2 YFSETQ. The CDR3 sequence is 15 residues long.

A word on this clonotype: Given a much more abundant clone one base away, this may be a read error. This chain connects TRBV10-3 to TRBJ2-7; D possibly corresponds to TRBD2 (6 bases). V lost 6 bases, J lost 7 bases, and 22 bases lay in between. The CDR3 has 15 residues. Germline values: CDR1 ENHRY, CDR2 SYGVKD. CDR3 sequence (DNA): TGTGCCATCAGGCGTCTAACGGGGGTCTACAATGAGCAGTACTTC. Its translation: CAIRRLTGVYNEQYF.

This clonotype appeared a single time. The junction and the germline gene differ at one end; a read error may be behind it. The chain employs TRBV12-3 or TRBV12-4 and TRBJ2-1; 9 bases are a match to TRBD2. There are 16 residues in the CDR3. The CDR3 bases are TGTGCCAGTAGTTTAGGGCCTAGCGGGGTGTGCAATGAGCAGTTCTTC. The encoded protein is CASSLGPSGVCNEQFF.

At least ten counts were recorded for this clonotype. The chain links TRBV6-5 to TRBJ1-2; a possible D gene is TRBD1 (5 bases). The CDR3 has 13 amino acids. The germline CDR1 and CDR2 sequences are MNHEY and SVGAGI. Trimming stripped 5 bases from V and 6 bases from J, with 13 bases between. CDR3: CASSRDPSNGYTF. The DNA for the CDR3 is TGTGCCAGCAGTCGGGACCCTTCCAATGGCTACACCTTC.

This clonotype was counted many times. The V gene is TRBV5-1, the J gene TRBJ1-1; D perhaps matches TRBD1 (5 bases). Germline V lookup: CDR1 SGHRS, CDR2 YFSETQ. V was trimmed by 0 bases and J by 4 bases, leaving 13 bases between them. The CDR3 consists of 15 residues. This CDR3 is CASSLVFGAGTEAFF. DNA of the CDR3: TGCGCCAGCAGCTTGGTATTCGGGGCGGGCACTGAAGCTTTCTTT.

V and J are TRBV21-1 and TRBJ2-5; TRBD2 was called by the table and not checked on the DNA. The J call could be wrong; TRBJ2-7 is a better fit for the DNA end. TRBV21-1 is reported as a pseudogene. The CDR3 contains 23 residues. CDR3 nucleotide sequence: TGTGCCAGCAGCACGGAAGTCCCAAGCTCCGGACTAGCGGGAGGTACAACCCCCTACGAGCAGTACTTC. Its protein product is CASSTEVPSSGLAGGTTPYEQYF.

The chain recombines TRBV30 with TRBJ2-3; possibly TRBD2 for D (6 bases). Trimming shortened V by 1 base and J by 8 bases, and 13 bases separated the two germline ends. The CDR3 length is 13 residues. Germline-derived CDR1 and CDR2 are GTSNPN and SVGIG (reference sequence). The CDR3 nucleotides read TGTGCCTGGAGTGCCGGGACTTCGTTTACGCAGTATTTT. Translation: CAWSAGTSFTQYF.

This clonotype was picked up many times. This may be a read error: a much more frequent sequence differs by one nucleotide. V gene TRBV20-1 combines with J gene TRBJ2-7, with 7 bases identical to TRBD1. Germline V gene data show CDR1 as DFQATT and CDR2 as SNEGSKA (reference sequence). The junction had 23 bases not matched to a gene; V was cut back by 5 bases and J by 7 bases. The CDR3 extends over 17 amino acids. This CDR3 reads CSAWSLTGKFSNNEQYF. The DNA of the CDR3 is TGCAGTGCTTGGTCCCTGACAGGGAAGTTTAGCAACAATGAGCAGTACTTC.

DNA for the CDR3: TGTGCCAGCAGCTTAGTGGCGGGGGCCGTAAGGAAGACCCAGTACTTC. This translates into CASSLVAGAVRKTQYF. The rearrangement joins TRBV7-2 to TRBJ2-7; a possible D gene is TRBD2 (7 bases). Gene TRBJ2-5 matches the end of the DNA better, so the J call may be wrong. The CDR3 spans 16 residues. Germline-derived CDR1 and CDR2 are SGHTA and FQGNSA.

Notes on this clonotype: A single base separates this from a much larger clone, so it may be a read error. The J gene is TRBJ2-1, the V gene TRBV20-1; possibly TRBD2 for D (6 bases). The CDR3 is 15 residues long. Germline CDR1 DFQATT, CDR2 SNEGSKA (reference sequence). V lost 0 bases and J 8 bases, leaving 17 bases between the germline ends. The CDR3 loop is CSARDASVPGDEQFF. DNA for the CDR3: TGCAGTGCTAGAGATGCCAGCGTCCCGGGGGATGAGCAGTTCTTC.

Ten or more counts support this clonotype. The V call is TRBV20-1, the J call TRBJ2-3, with D unclear. The CDR3 runs 15 residues. Trimming took off 6 bases at V and 4 bases at J, with 20 bases between the two ends. Per the germline V gene, CDR1 is DFQATT and CDR2 is SNEGSKA (reference sequence). The CDR3 coding sequence is TGCAGTGCCGAGAGAGAGTCCGGCGCTCCAGATACGCAGTATTTT. This translates into CSAERESGAPDTQYF.

This clonotype has a handful of counts. This sequence joins TRBV12-3 or TRBV12-4 and TRBJ2-4; 11 bases are shared with TRBD2. J gave up 0 bases and V 5 bases, and 6 bases lay outside the gene matches. The CDR3 covers 17 residues. The CDR3 DNA is TGTGCCAGCAGTCCCCGACTAGCGGGAATAGCCAAAAACATTCAGTACTTC. Its translation: CASSPRLAGIAKNIQYF.

A few counts support this clonotype. The chain employs TRBV20-1 and TRBJ1-6; the D is unclear. Germline CDR1 DFQATT, CDR2 SNEGSKA (reference sequence). The CDR3 totals 13 residues. Trimming shortened V by 5 bases and J by 7 bases, and 12 bases separated the two germline ends. The CDR3 DNA follows: TGCAGTGCTTCCGAAACTGAAAATTCACCCCTCCACTTT. Its protein is CSASETENSPLHF.